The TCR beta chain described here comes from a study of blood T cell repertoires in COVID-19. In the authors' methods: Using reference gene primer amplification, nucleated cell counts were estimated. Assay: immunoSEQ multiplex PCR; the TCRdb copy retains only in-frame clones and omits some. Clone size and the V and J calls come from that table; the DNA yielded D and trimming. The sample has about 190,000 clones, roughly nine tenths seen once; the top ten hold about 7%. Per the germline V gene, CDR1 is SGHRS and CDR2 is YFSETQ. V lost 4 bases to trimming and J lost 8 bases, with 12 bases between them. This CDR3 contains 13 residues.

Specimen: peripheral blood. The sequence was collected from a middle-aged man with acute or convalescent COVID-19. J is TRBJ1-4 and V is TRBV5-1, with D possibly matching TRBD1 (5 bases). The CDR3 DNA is TGCGCCAGCAGCACCGACAGCGGGGAAAAACTGTTTTTT. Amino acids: CASSTDSGEKLFF.